This TCR beta chain was profiled in a study of cytomegalovirus exposure and HLA in healthy donors. Study information: Genotyping showed roughly 83% of almost 400 donors falling in the Caucasian-associated ancestry cluster. Regarding the study as a whole: A previous analysis found most TCR beta V segments productive roughly 87% or roughly 30% of the time.

This CDR3 is 15 amino acids long. The V and J ends lost 0 bases and 1 base, in that order; junction bases with no gene match: 0. The germline gives CDR1 SGHNT, CDR2 YYREEE (reference sequence). Remarks on this clone: Its antigen is unknown.

The PCR ran on 60 Vbeta and 13 Jbeta primers. Only in-frame clones appear in the TCRdb table, and some are missing; sequencing was by immunoSEQ multiplex PCR. The profile shows 250,000 to 350,000 clones, 86% of them singletons. This rearrangement joins TRBV5-4 to TRBJ1-4; 7 bases align to TRBD1. Sample: PBMCs. This TCR was recovered from a man aged 35-49 years in good health and CMV-seropositive. CDR3 loop: CASSLGQGTNEKLFF. The CDR3 DNA reads TGTGCCAGCAGCTTGGGACAGGGAACTAATGAAAAACTGTTTTTT. The variable domain in full, with the rest retrieved from reference TRBV5-4 and TRBJ1-4, is ETGVTQSPTHLIKTRGQQVTLRCSSQSGHNTVSWYQQALGQGPQFIFQYYREEENGRGNFPPRFSGLQFPNYSSELNVNALELDDSALYLCASSLGQGTNEKLFFGSGTQLSVL.